These 21 T cell receptor beta chains came from one sample sequenced in a study of CD8+ T cells in alopecia areata. Extraction and reverse transcription of RNA yielded cDNA as the sequencing template. Measured with immunoSEQ multiplex PCR; TCRdb has only the in-frame clones, and not every one. The sample yields some 180,000 clones, 40% to 55% seen once. Treatment described: oral pan-JAK inhibitor, 5-10 mg twice daily. Material: CD8+ T cells sorted from blood, obtained around week 54, from a patient treated with tofacitinib. The receptors here all came from a human donor with alopecia areata.

The chain has TRBV11-2 and TRBJ1-1; unclear D gene. This CDR3 contains 13 residues. Germline V lookup: CDR1 SGHAT, CDR2 FQNNGV. V lost 5 bases to trimming and J lost 1 base, with 8 bases between them. The CDR3 protein is CASSLWANTEAFF. For the CDR3, the DNA is TGTGCCAGCAGCCTGTGGGCGAACACTGAAGCTTTCTTT.

This clone was detected a few times. The CDR3 is CASSISDRGNQPQHF. The CDR3 region has the DNA TGTGCCAGCAGTATCTCAGACAGGGGCAATCAGCCCCAGCATTTT. The chain links TRBV25-1 to TRBJ1-5; 7 positions agree with TRBD1. Germline CDR1 is MGHDK and CDR2 is SYGVNS. The CDR3 loop spans 15 amino acids. After removal of 5 bases from V and 2 bases from J, the junction contained 6 bases not matched to a gene.

This clone was seen a handful of times. This chain uses TRBV15 with TRBJ1-1; D remains ambiguous. The CDR3 loop spans 16 amino acids. Per the germline V gene, CDR1 is LNHNV and CDR2 is YYDKDF (reference sequence). V was shortened by 1 base and J by 4 bases, with 16 bases between the two germline ends. In DNA form, the CDR3 reads TGTGCCACCAGCAGAGCCATCCTAGTGGGAGGCACTGAAGCTTTCTTT. Protein: CATSRAILVGGTEAFF.

The sample holds one count of this clone. The V call is TRBV9, the J call TRBJ2-5; D is undetermined. V gave up 0 bases and J gave up 4 bases, with 10 bases separating them. CDR3 length equals 14 residues. The germline V gene encodes CDR1 SGDLS and CDR2 YYNGEE. This CDR3 reads CASSVGSIAETQYF. CDR3 nucleotide sequence: TGTGCCAGCAGCGTAGGTTCTATTGCAGAGACCCAGTACTTC.

The V call is TRBV5-1, the J call TRBJ2-1; D unresolved. This CDR3 is built from 12 residues. V shed 2 bases and J shed 9 bases, with 9 bases lying between them. Germline V gene sequence: CDR1 SGHRS, CDR2 YFSETQ. CDR3 sequence reads: CASSFTRSEQFF. In DNA form, the CDR3 reads TGCGCCAGCAGCTTCACTCGGAGTGAGCAGTTCTTC.

This chain joins TRBV27 and TRBJ1-6; D not resolved. The V end was cut by 0 bases, the J end by 9 bases, with 3 bases between. CDR1 and CDR2 (germline): MNHEY, SMNVEV (reference sequence). This CDR3 region has 12 residues. CDR3 nucleotides: TGTGCCAGCAGTTTATCCCGTTCACCCCTCCACTTT. Translating it yields CASSLSRSPLHF.

This clone was detected only a few times. V and J are TRBV13 and TRBJ1-2, with D uncertain. The germline V gene encodes CDR1 PRHDT and CDR2 FYEKMQ (reference sequence). The CDR3 covers 14 residues. Trimming shortened V by 11 bases and J by 4 bases, and 20 bases separated the two germline ends. The CDR3 loop is CAGYGPDQPYGYTF. DNA of the CDR3: TGTGCCGGCTACGGGCCAGACCAGCCCTATGGCTACACCTTC.

The genes are TRBV25-1 and TRBJ2-3; weak D call: TRBD1 (5 bases). The V end was cut by 6 bases, the J end by 2 bases, with 12 bases between. Germline V gene sequence: CDR1 MGHDK, CDR2 SYGVNS. This CDR3 spans 14 amino acids. The CDR3 DNA sequence: TGTGCCAGCAGGGGCAGGGCCGCCACAGATACGCAGTATTTT. Translated, it gives CASRGRAATDTQYF.

This rearrangement joins TRBV30 to TRBJ1-4; D not certain. V lost 7 bases, J lost 6 bases, and 15 bases lay in between. The CDR3 extends over 13 amino acids. Per the germline V gene, CDR1 is GTSNPN and CDR2 is SVGIG (reference sequence). CDR3 region: CALTGSLDEKLFF. CDR3 DNA sequence: TGTGCCTTAACGGGGTCTTTGGATGAAAAACTGTTTTTT. Based on the CDR3 plus reference TRBV30 and TRBJ1-4, the full variable domain is SQTIHQWPATLVQPVGSPLSLECTVEGTSNPNLYWYRQAAGRGLQLLFYSVGIGQISSEVPQNLSASRPQDRQFILSSKKLLLSDSGFYLCALTGSLDEKLFFGSGTQLSVL.

This clone has only a few counts. This sequence joins TRBV5-1 and TRBJ2-5; 7 bases fit TRBD1. The CDR3 runs to 16 residues. Germline V gene lookup returns CDR1 SGHRS and CDR2 YFSETQ. Trimming at V came to 2 bases and at J to 1 base, leaving 8 bases not matched to a gene. DNA of the CDR3: TGCGCCAGCAGCTTAGGGGGCGCGATACTCCAAGAGACCCAGTACTTC. It yields the protein CASSLGGAILQETQYF.

This clone came up a few times. The rearrangement uses TRBV29-1 and TRBJ2-1; no clear D. Trimming took off 2 bases at V and 6 bases at J, with 11 bases between the two ends. This CDR3 is built from 13 residues. Germline V gene data show CDR1 as SQVTM and CDR2 as ANQGSEA. CDR3 residues: CSVELAGSNEQFF. In DNA, the CDR3 is TGCAGCGTTGAACTGGCAGGCTCCAATGAGCAGTTCTTC.

The CDR3 protein is CASSVEGYSGNTIYF. In DNA, the CDR3 is TGTGCCAGCAGCGTAGAAGGGTACTCTGGAAACACCATATATTTT. The J gene is TRBJ1-3, the V gene TRBV9, with D unclear. The CDR3 covers 15 residues. CDR1 is SGDLS, CDR2 YYNGEE, per germline. The germline V and J ends were trimmed by 0 bases and 0 bases, with 7 bases remaining between them.

This chain links TRBV16 with TRBJ1-1; the D is unclear. The germline V and J ends were trimmed by 4 bases and 3 bases, with 6 bases remaining between them. The germline gives CDR1 KGHSY, CDR2 FQNENV. The CDR3 consists of 12 residues. CDR3 DNA: TGTGCCAGCAGCCCTGGGGACACTGAAGCTTTCTTT. It encodes CASSPGDTEAFF.

This clone has just a few counts. V is TRBV13 and J is TRBJ2-7; no reliable D call. Trimming cost V 0 bases and J 0 bases, with 6 bases left between them. This CDR3 spans 14 amino acids. From germline, CDR1 is PRHDT and CDR2 FYEKMQ (reference sequence). CDR3 nucleotide sequence: TGTGCCAGCAGCTTAGGGGACGCCTCCTACGAGCAGTACTTC. Amino acids: CASSLGDASYEQYF.

Comment on this clone: Other DNA sequences in the sample encode the same CDR3. This rearrangement joins TRBV30 to TRBJ1-1; no clear D gene. The CDR3 has 11 amino acids. CDR1 GTSNPN and CDR2 SVGIG come from the germline V gene (reference sequence). The V end lost 4 bases, the J end lost 4 bases, and 7 bases lay between the germline ends. CDR3 coding DNA: TGTGCCTGGACCCTCGGCACTGAAGCTTTCTTT. Translation: CAWTLGTEAFF.

This chain joins TRBV30 and TRBJ1-5, with a weak D call TRBD1 (5 bases). V was clipped by 2 bases and J by 9 bases, with 17 bases between them. The CDR3 has 14 residues. The germline V gene encodes CDR1 GTSNPN and CDR2 SVGIG (reference sequence). CDR3 loop: CAWSTGTGILPQHF. DNA of the CDR3: TGTGCCTGGAGTACCGGGACGGGAATTTTGCCCCAGCATTTT.

The chain combines TRBV4-1 with TRBJ2-1; no definite D call. This CDR3 region has 12 residues. Trimming shortened V by 1 base and J by 6 bases, and 4 bases separated the two germline ends. From germline, CDR1 is MGHRA and CDR2 YSYEKL. The CDR3 loop reads CASSQVPNEQFF. The CDR3 DNA sequence: TGCGCCAGCAGCCAAGTGCCCAATGAGCAGTTCTTC.

The chain links TRBV6-5 to TRBJ1-4, with 7 bases fitting TRBD1. The V gene end was trimmed by 6 bases and the J gene end by 3 bases; junction bases not matched to a gene: 7. The CDR3 is 15 amino acids. Germline assignment: CDR1 MNHEY and CDR2 SVGAGI. DNA of the CDR3: TGTGCCAGCAGCCAGACCCAGGGGGCTAATGAAAAACTGTTTTTT. Translation: CASSQTQGANEKLFF.

The V gene is TRBV6-1, the J gene TRBJ2-1; 7 nucleotides align to TRBD1. In germline, CDR1 is MNHNS, CDR2 SASEGT. The CDR3 is 12 amino acids. V gave up 4 bases and J gave up 8 bases; unmatched junction bases: 2. The CDR3 DNA reads TGTGCCAGCAGTGTAGGGGGCCATGAGCAGTTCTTC. Its protein product is CASSVGGHEQFF.

The V and J genes are TRBV10-3 and TRBJ2-5; 12 bases align to TRBD2. V lost 2 bases, J lost 5 bases, and 6 bases stayed unmatched. Germline CDR1 reads ENHRY; CDR2 reads SYGVKD. The CDR3 runs 16 residues. The CDR3 protein is CAISEPGLAGMETQYF. CDR3 bases: TGTGCCATCAGTGAGCCCGGACTAGCGGGGATGGAGACCCAGTACTTC.

The rearrangement uses TRBV2 and TRBJ2-1; maybe TRBD2 (5 bases). This CDR3 has 13 residues. The V gene lost 6 bases and the J gene lost 2 bases, with 8 bases spanning the gap. Germline assignment: CDR1 SNHLY and CDR2 FYNNEI. CDR3 loop: CASSGETYNEQFF. For the CDR3, the DNA is TGTGCCAGCAGCGGGGAGACCTACAATGAGCAGTTCTTC. The full variable domain, rest sourced from reference TRBV2 and TRBJ2-1, is EPEVTQTPSHQVTQMGQEVILRCVPISNHLYFYWYRQILGQKVEFLVSFYNNEISEKSEIFDDQFSVERPDGSNFTLKIRSTKLEDSAMYFCASSGETYNEQFFGPGTRLTVL.